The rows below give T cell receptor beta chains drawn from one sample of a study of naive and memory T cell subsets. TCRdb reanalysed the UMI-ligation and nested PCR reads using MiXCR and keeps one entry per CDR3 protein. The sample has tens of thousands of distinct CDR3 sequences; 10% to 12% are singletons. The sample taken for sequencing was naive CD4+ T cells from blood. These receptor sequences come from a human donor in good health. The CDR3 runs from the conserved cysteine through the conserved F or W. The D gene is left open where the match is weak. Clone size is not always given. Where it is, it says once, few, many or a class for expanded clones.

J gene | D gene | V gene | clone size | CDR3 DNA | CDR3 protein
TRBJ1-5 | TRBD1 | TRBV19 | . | TGTGCCAGTAGGGGACAGGGGGCGGACCAGCCCCAGCATTTT | CASRGQGADQPQHF
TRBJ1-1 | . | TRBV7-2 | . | TGTGCCAGCAACTCCCCGTGGATGAACACTGAAGCTTTCTTT | CASNSPWMNTEAFF
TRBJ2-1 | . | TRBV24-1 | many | TGTGCCACCAGTGGGTCCGGGGATAGGAGGGATGAGCAGTTCTTC | CATSGSGDRRDEQFF
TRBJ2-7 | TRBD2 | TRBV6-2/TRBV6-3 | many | TGTGCCAGCAGTTTTAGCGGGAGGCCCCCCTACGAGCAGTACTTC | CASSFSGRPPYEQYF
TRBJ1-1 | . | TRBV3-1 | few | TGTGCCAGCAGCCAGGGACCGATGAACACTGAAGCTTTCTTT | CASSQGPMNTEAFF
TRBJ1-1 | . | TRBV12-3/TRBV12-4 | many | TGTGCCAGCAGTCCCCCTGAGGGTACTGAAGCTTTCTTT | CASSPPEGTEAFF
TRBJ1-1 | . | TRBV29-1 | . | TGCAGCGTTGCAGGACGGGCGAACACTGAAGCTTTCTTT | CSVAGRANTEAFF
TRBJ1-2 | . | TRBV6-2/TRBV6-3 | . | TGTGCCAGCAGTCATGACAGCTATGGCTACACCTTC | CASSHDSYGYTF
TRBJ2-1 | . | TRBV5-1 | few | TGCGCCAGCAGCTTGGGGATAACCAATGAGCAGTTCTTC | CASSLGITNEQFF
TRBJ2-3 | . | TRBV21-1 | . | TGTGCCAGCAACTACCACCATAGCGGCGGCACAGATACGCAGTATTTT | CASNYHHSGGTDTQYF
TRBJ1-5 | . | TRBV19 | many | TGTGCCAGTAGGCCACAGGCCAATCAGCCCCAGCATTTT | CASRPQANQPQHF